This T cell receptor beta chain was obtained from a study of Tregs in tolerant kidney transplant recipients. Overall study findings and caveats: Few patients were studied, so findings need validation in larger groups. Some patients' samples used different primers over time, so nucleotide sequences weren't comparable. No direct test of biological reproducibility was done here.

Related graft donors supplied nonmyeloablative bone marrow transplants, and mixed chimerism was transient. Unstimulated regulatory T cells (CD4+CD25+CD127-), CD4+CD25- non-regulatory cells, CD4 and CD8 cells were FACS-sorted from thawed PBMCs. TCRdb's table, derived via immunoSEQ multiplex PCR, lists solely in-frame clones and lacks some. The data contain roughly 86,000 clones, roughly 93% of them singletons. A single count supports this clone. Its antigen is not known. The germline CDR1 and CDR2 sequences are SGHAT and FQNNGV. The CDR3 is 14 amino acids. Between the trimmed V and J ends, which lost 1 base and 1 base, there was a span of 7 bases.

The clonotype comes from a human patient who received a combined kidney and bone marrow transplant. Some T cells here may be from the graft donor. The J gene is TRBJ1-1, the V gene TRBV11-2; D is undetermined. Sequencing used CD4+ T cells from blood (PBMCs), obtained 12 months after the transplant. DNA for the CDR3: TGTGCCAGCAGCTTAGGGACTGGGAACACTGAAGCTTTCTTT. It specifies CASSLGTGNTEAFF.